This TCR beta chain was captured in a study of blood T cell repertoires in COVID-19. Generated by immunoSEQ multiplex PCR, the TCRdb table keeps only in-frame clones and is missing some. Among 80,000 to 100,000 clones listed, over 75% were seen once. Sequencing input: peripheral blood. This sequence was found in a man aged 55 to 69 with acute or convalescent COVID-19.

CDR3 in amino acids: CASSLGDRQSDTQYF. For the CDR3, the DNA is TGTGCCAGCAGCCTGGGGGACAGACAATCAGATACGCAGTATTTT. The chain has TRBV6-6 and TRBJ2-3, with 7 positions matching TRBD1. Looked up from germline, CDR1 is MNHNY and CDR2 is SVGAGI (reference sequence). The CDR3 is 15 amino acids. With 6 bases clipped from V and 4 bases from J, the junction kept 10 bases outside the gene matches.